Listed below are T cell receptor beta chains from one sample, sequenced in a study of blood T cell repertoires in COVID-19. TCRdb keeps only in-frame clones here, not all; method: immunoSEQ multiplex PCR. The sample records about 160,000 clones, more than 75% being singletons. The sample consisted of peripheral blood. The receptor set was obtained from a young man with acute or convalescent COVID-19. Each CDR3 is given without its conserved first and last residue. Each record gives: D gene, J gene, clone size, V gene, CDR3 protein. D genes are given only for firm matches. Expanded clones get a size class; other rows say once, few or many, or leave the size out.

d_gene: .; j_gene: TRBJ1-1; abundance: .; v_gene: TRBV19; CDR3aa: ASSIDPEGKGGILTEAF
d_gene: .; j_gene: TRBJ2-1; abundance: once; v_gene: TRBV6-1; CDR3aa: ASSEGRVNEQF
d_gene: TRBD2; j_gene: TRBJ2-2; abundance: .; v_gene: TRBV24-1; CDR3aa: ATSGGTSGRSGTGELF
d_gene: .; j_gene: TRBJ2-3; abundance: .; v_gene: TRBV7-2; CDR3aa: ASSPRVGDTQY
d_gene: TRBD1; j_gene: TRBJ2-7; abundance: few; v_gene: TRBV12-5; CDR3aa: ASGLVLGRQGISYEQY
d_gene: .; j_gene: TRBJ1-5; abundance: .; v_gene: TRBV27; CDR3aa: ATNQPQH
d_gene: .; j_gene: TRBJ1-4; abundance: .; v_gene: TRBV9; CDR3aa: ASSRSGLATNEKLF
d_gene: .; j_gene: TRBJ2-1; abundance: .; v_gene: TRBV18; CDR3aa: ASSPLLSSYNEQF
d_gene: .; j_gene: TRBJ1-4; abundance: .; v_gene: TRBV7-6; CDR3aa: ASSLGPTNEKLF
d_gene: .; j_gene: TRBJ2-5; abundance: .; v_gene: TRBV6-1; CDR3aa: ASSDPGVGQETQY
d_gene: TRBD1; j_gene: TRBJ1-5; abundance: .; v_gene: TRBV11-2; CDR3aa: ASSLEGTADQPQH
d_gene: TRBD1; j_gene: TRBJ2-6; abundance: .; v_gene: TRBV2; CDR3aa: ASSNFGTAINSGANVLT
d_gene: .; j_gene: TRBJ1-2; abundance: .; v_gene: TRBV6-2/TRBV6-3; CDR3aa: ASSYSRPDIYGYT
d_gene: .; j_gene: TRBJ1-4; abundance: .; v_gene: TRBV2; CDR3aa: ASSGDTGATNEKLF
d_gene: TRBD1; j_gene: TRBJ2-7; abundance: once; v_gene: TRBV4-1; CDR3aa: ASSQAGTGGYEQY
d_gene: TRBD1; j_gene: TRBJ1-5; abundance: .; v_gene: TRBV7-9; CDR3aa: ASSLAGTGHSNQPQH
d_gene: .; j_gene: TRBJ1-1; abundance: .; v_gene: TRBV2; CDR3aa: ASSPQGNTEAF
d_gene: .; j_gene: TRBJ2-2; abundance: .; v_gene: TRBV3-1/TRBV3-2; CDR3aa: ASSPQGLGTGELF